The clone carrying this T cell receptor (beta chain) was detected ten times or more. Its antigen is unknown. This sample was taken from a study of T-cell memory formation after mild COVID-19. Germline V gene sequence: CDR1 SGDLS, CDR2 YYNGEE. The CDR3 has 15 amino acids. Trimming left V 1 base short and J 0 bases short, with 9 bases between. Notes on the study in general: Mainly CM and EM harbored the contracting CD4+ clones; mainly EMRA harbored the CD8+ ones.

MiXCR was run by TCRdb on the 5' RACE reads, yielding one entry per CDR3 protein. The sample contains around 30,000 distinct CDR3 sequences, roughly 12% of which appear only once. Specimen: PBMCs or a T cell subset sorted from them (not recorded which). The chain is built from TRBV9 and TRBJ2-3, with a weak D call TRBD2 (5 bases). This receptor was obtained from an adult woman who had mild COVID-19 (a few samples of this study predate the infection). Cell type and time point are not known. In nucleotides, the CDR3 is TGTGCCAGCAGCGTAAGCGGTACTAGCACAGATACGCAGTATTTT. Translating gives CASSVSGTSTDTQYF.